This is a list of T cell receptor beta chains from one sample in a study of T cell changes during pregnancy in multiple sclerosis. Using immunoSEQ multiplex PCR, the repertoire was profiled, and TCRdb retains in-frame clones only, with some absent. Among approximately 23,000 clones listed, approximately 91% were seen once. Sequences were derived from CD4+ T cells from peripheral blood mononuclear cells, sampled after pregnancy. The origin of the receptors is a female donor in good health, enrolled as a control in a pregnancy study. Both conserved end residues are part of each CDR3. D genes are given only for firm matches. The size of a clone is reported for some rows only, either as once, few or many, or as a class for expanded clones.

v_call: TRBV6-5
d_call: TRBD2
clone_size: .
j_call: TRBJ2-7
cdr3_aa: CASSYRTSGLEQYF
cdr3_nt: TGTGCCAGCAGTTACCGGACTAGCGGTTTAGAGCAGTACTTC

v_call: TRBV7-8
d_call: .
clone_size: few
j_call: TRBJ1-1
cdr3_aa: CASSLVGVVAFF
cdr3_nt: TGTGCCAGCAGCTTAGTAGGGGTGGTAGCTTTCTTT

v_call: TRBV2
d_call: .
clone_size: .
j_call: TRBJ2-2
cdr3_aa: CANERALGELFF
cdr3_nt: TGTGCCAACGAGAGGGCCCTCGGGGAGCTGTTTTTT

v_call: TRBV2
d_call: TRBD1
clone_size: .
j_call: TRBJ2-7
cdr3_aa: CASSSRGRTYEQYF
cdr3_nt: TGTGCCAGCAGTAGCAGGGGGCGGACCTACGAGCAGTACTTC

v_call: TRBV15
d_call: .
clone_size: .
j_call: TRBJ2-5
cdr3_aa: CATSRGLKETQYF
cdr3_nt: TGTGCCACCAGCAGAGGACTTAAAGAGACCCAGTACTTC

v_call: TRBV27
d_call: TRBD1
clone_size: .
j_call: TRBJ2-2
cdr3_aa: CASRSPTGVNTGELFF
cdr3_nt: TGTGCCAGCCGGAGTCCGACAGGGGTGAACACCGGGGAGCTGTTTTTT

v_call: TRBV7-9
d_call: TRBD2
clone_size: .
j_call: TRBJ2-7
cdr3_aa: CASSRSGSGDEQYF
cdr3_nt: TGTGCCAGCAGCCGTAGCGGGAGTGGGGACGAGCAGTACTTC

v_call: TRBV12-5
d_call: TRBD2
clone_size: .
j_call: TRBJ2-1
cdr3_aa: CASGFSGGRHNEQFF
cdr3_nt: TGTGCTAGTGGTTTTAGCGGGGGAAGACATAATGAGCAGTTCTTC

v_call: TRBV2
d_call: TRBD1
clone_size: .
j_call: TRBJ1-1
cdr3_aa: CASSEGYLTGELTEAFF
cdr3_nt: TGTGCCAGCAGTGAAGGGTATTTGACAGGGGAGCTCACTGAAGCTTTCTTT

v_call: TRBV6-5
d_call: .
clone_size: .
j_call: TRBJ1-2
cdr3_aa: CASSYEGGMGGYTF
cdr3_nt: TGTGCCAGCAGTTACGAAGGGGGTATGGGGGGCTACACCTTC

v_call: TRBV18
d_call: .
clone_size: .
j_call: TRBJ1-5
cdr3_aa: CASSPMADSNQPQHF
cdr3_nt: TGTGCCAGCTCACCAATGGCGGATAGCAATCAGCCCCAGCATTTT

v_call: TRBV5-1
d_call: .
clone_size: .
j_call: TRBJ1-3
cdr3_aa: CASSYDRNSGNTIYF
cdr3_nt: TGCGCCAGCAGCTACGACAGGAACTCTGGAAACACCATATATTTT

v_call: TRBV18
d_call: TRBD1
clone_size: .
j_call: TRBJ1-1
cdr3_aa: CASKGQGGTEAFF
cdr3_nt: TGTGCCAGTAAAGGACAGGGTGGCACTGAAGCTTTCTTT

v_call: TRBV5-1
d_call: TRBD2
clone_size: .
j_call: TRBJ2-3
cdr3_aa: CASSLGTSGGVTDTQYF
cdr3_nt: TGCGCCAGCAGCTTGGGGACTAGCGGGGGGGTCACAGATACGCAGTATTTT

v_call: TRBV7-9
d_call: TRBD1
clone_size: once
j_call: TRBJ2-3
cdr3_aa: CASSLDRSSTDTQYF
cdr3_nt: TGTGCCAGCAGCTTGGACAGGTCTAGCACAGATACGCAGTATTTT

v_call: TRBV7-3
d_call: .
clone_size: .
j_call: TRBJ2-5
cdr3_aa: CASSLSGAQETQYF
cdr3_nt: TGTGCCAGCAGCTTAAGCGGGGCACAAGAGACCCAGTACTTC

v_call: TRBV27
d_call: .
clone_size: .
j_call: TRBJ2-7
cdr3_aa: CASSWIAASSYEQYF
cdr3_nt: TGTGCCAGCAGTTGGATAGCGGCCAGCTCCTACGAGCAGTACTTC

v_call: TRBV7-2
d_call: .
clone_size: .
j_call: TRBJ1-2
cdr3_aa: CASSRFVQSGYTF
cdr3_nt: TGTGCCAGCAGCCGATTCGTACAGAGCGGCTACACCTTC

v_call: TRBV7-8
d_call: .
clone_size: .
j_call: TRBJ1-5
cdr3_aa: CASSQHRRDQPQHF
cdr3_nt: TGTGCCAGCAGCCAACATCGACGGGATCAGCCCCAGCATTTT

v_call: TRBV5-1
d_call: .
clone_size: .
j_call: TRBJ2-1
cdr3_aa: CASSLEPGNYNEQFF
cdr3_nt: TGCGCCAGCAGCTTGGAGCCGGGAAACTACAATGAGCAGTTCTTC

v_call: TRBV7-9
d_call: .
clone_size: .
j_call: TRBJ1-1
cdr3_aa: CASSFDSMRTEAFF
cdr3_nt: TGTGCCAGCAGCTTCGACAGTATGCGGACTGAAGCTTTCTTT

v_call: TRBV27
d_call: .
clone_size: .
j_call: TRBJ2-5
cdr3_aa: CASSSRIQETQYF
cdr3_nt: TGTGCCAGCAGTTCGCGGATACAAGAGACCCAGTACTTC

v_call: TRBV6-6
d_call: TRBD1
clone_size: once
j_call: TRBJ1-2
cdr3_aa: CASSYGTGVYGYTF
cdr3_nt: TGTGCCAGCAGTTACGGGACAGGGGTCTATGGCTACACCTTC

v_call: TRBV4-2
d_call: TRBD2
clone_size: .
j_call: TRBJ2-7
cdr3_aa: CASSHSPSSGGSEQYF
cdr3_nt: TGTGCCAGCAGCCATTCTCCATCTAGCGGCGGCTCCGAGCAGTACTTC

v_call: TRBV6-5
d_call: TRBD1
clone_size: .
j_call: TRBJ2-7
cdr3_aa: CASSRYRGEEYEQYF
cdr3_nt: TGTGCCAGCAGTCGATACAGGGGGGAGGAGTACGAGCAGTACTTC

v_call: TRBV19
d_call: .
clone_size: .
j_call: TRBJ2-7
cdr3_aa: CASSLYRDSGYEQYF
cdr3_nt: TGTGCCAGTAGTTTATACCGGGACTCAGGCTACGAGCAGTACTTC

v_call: TRBV5-4
d_call: .
clone_size: .
j_call: TRBJ2-3
cdr3_aa: CASSLLTSFTDTQYF
cdr3_nt: TGTGCCAGCAGCTTACTTACTAGTTTCACAGATACGCAGTATTTT

v_call: TRBV6-5
d_call: TRBD1
clone_size: .
j_call: TRBJ2-2
cdr3_aa: CASSFDRVRDGELFF
cdr3_nt: TGTGCCAGCAGTTTCGACAGGGTGAGGGACGGGGAGCTGTTTTTT

v_call: TRBV5-6
d_call: .
clone_size: .
j_call: TRBJ2-7
cdr3_aa: CASSLGPGLGFREQYF
cdr3_nt: TGTGCCAGCAGCTTAGGACCGGGACTTGGGTTTCGCGAGCAGTACTTC

v_call: TRBV7-9
d_call: TRBD1
clone_size: .
j_call: TRBJ1-2
cdr3_aa: CASSPGQGEGYTF
cdr3_nt: TGTGCCAGCAGCCCAGGACAGGGGGAAGGCTACACCTTC

v_call: TRBV7-6
d_call: TRBD2
clone_size: .
j_call: TRBJ2-5
cdr3_aa: CASSKIPGLGQETQYF
cdr3_nt: TGTGCCAGCAGCAAAATACCGGGACTAGGCCAAGAGACCCAGTACTTC

v_call: TRBV30
d_call: TRBD1
clone_size: .
j_call: TRBJ1-5
cdr3_aa: CAWGAGQGIQPQHF
cdr3_nt: TGTGCCTGGGGGGCGGGACAGGGTATACAGCCCCAGCATTTT

v_call: TRBV6-1
d_call: TRBD1
clone_size: .
j_call: TRBJ1-5
cdr3_aa: CASRRDSLNQPQHF
cdr3_nt: TGTGCCAGCAGAAGGGACAGCCTCAATCAGCCCCAGCATTTT

v_call: TRBV6-5
d_call: .
clone_size: .
j_call: TRBJ2-3
cdr3_aa: CASSYSLVATQYF
cdr3_nt: TGTGCCAGCAGTTACTCTCTGGTAGCTACGCAGTATTTT

v_call: TRBV10-3
d_call: .
clone_size: .
j_call: TRBJ2-5
cdr3_aa: CAISESKTGSGTQYF
cdr3_nt: TGTGCCATCAGTGAGTCTAAGACAGGTTCAGGGACCCAGTACTTC

v_call: TRBV19
d_call: .
clone_size: .
j_call: TRBJ2-1
cdr3_aa: CASSQGSRTNNEQFF
cdr3_nt: TGTGCCAGTAGTCAGGGGTCCCGAACTAACAATGAGCAGTTCTTC

v_call: TRBV30
d_call: .
clone_size: .
j_call: TRBJ1-6
cdr3_aa: CAWSHRDNSPLHF
cdr3_nt: TGTGCCTGGAGCCACAGGGATAATTCACCCCTCCACTTT

v_call: TRBV9
d_call: .
clone_size: .
j_call: TRBJ1-3
cdr3_aa: CASSPGARGGNTIYF
cdr3_nt: TGTGCCAGCAGCCCCGGAGCTCGGGGTGGAAACACCATATATTTT